Listed here are 6 T cell receptor beta chains from one sample, sequenced in a study of blood T cells in healthy people across ages. Together with a sample-barcoded 5' primer, a J-beta primer mix was included in a second PCR lasting roughly 6 to 12 cycles. One entry per CDR3 protein, called by TCRdb with MiXCR from the 5' RACE reads. This table has about 510,000 distinct CDR3 sequences, 27% appearing once. The same specimen was also included in a second study, on T cells of mothers and their children.

Sequencing used blood. These receptor sequences come from a boy younger than 10 in good health.

This clonotype has a handful of counts. The chain couples TRBV11-2 to TRBJ2-3; 9 positions agree with TRBD1. The CDR3 runs to 14 residues. Per the germline V gene, CDR1 is SGHAT and CDR2 is FQNNGV. The J segment lost 10 bases and the V segment lost 5 bases, leaving 10 bases of the junction unmatched. Here the CDR3 DNA reads TGTGCCAGCAGCCCGGGACAGGGAGGTTATGCGCAGTATTTT. This codes for CASSPGQGGYAQYF.

This clonotype occurred a few times. This sequence joins TRBV2 and TRBJ2-7; D could derive from TRBD1 or TRBD2 (5 bases each). CDR3 length: 13 residues. CDR1 SNHLY and CDR2 FYNNEI come from the germline V gene. Trimming removed 9 bases from V and 0 bases from J, with 12 bases in between. This CDR3 is CASGRGFSYEQYF. The CDR3 nucleotides are TGTGCCAGTGGACGGGGCTTCTCCTACGAGCAGTACTTC.

This clonotype has just a few counts. V usage is TRBV6-1 and J usage is TRBJ2-7; 10 nucleotides align to TRBD1. After removal of 6 bases from V and 7 bases from J, the junction contained 6 bases not matched to a gene. The germline CDR1 and CDR2 sequences are MNHNS and SASEGT. This CDR3 region has 13 residues. The chain's CDR3 is CASRDRGLGEQYF. The CDR3 nucleotides are TGTGCCAGCAGAGACAGGGGGCTGGGAGAGCAGTACTTC.

This chain's CDR3 is CASSLGRGTSGPRNEQFF. CDR3 nucleotide sequence: TGTGCCAGCAGCTTAGGCCGCGGGACTAGCGGTCCCCGGAATGAGCAGTTCTTC. The rearrangement joins TRBV7-9 to TRBJ2-1; 11 bases agree with TRBD2. The CDR3 totals 18 residues. The ends lost 1 base at V and 7 bases at J; junction bases unmatched: 12. The germline V gene encodes CDR1 SEHNR and CDR2 FQNEAQ (reference sequence).

This chain links TRBV5-1 with TRBJ2-5; TRBD2 is a possible D gene (6 bases). The CDR3 runs 15 residues. CDR1 and CDR2 from the germline V gene are SGHRS and YFSETQ. V lost 6 bases to trimming and J lost 5 bases, with 20 bases between them. In DNA form, the CDR3 reads TGCGCCAGCAAACCGGACGGGGGAGCTCGCGAGACCCAGTACTTC. Translation gives CASKPDGGARETQYF.

A remark on this clonotype: Sequence at one end of the junction differs from germline and may be a read error. The V gene is TRBV5-1, the J gene TRBJ1-4; a weak D match, TRBD1 (5 bases). Germline V gives CDR1 SGHRS, CDR2 YFSETQ. CDR3 length equals 15 residues. CDR3 bases: TGCGCCGGCAGCAGAGGCTATCAGGGAAATGAAAAACTGTTTTTT. It codes for CAGSRGYQGNEKLFF.